The clone carrying this T cell receptor beta chain was detected only a few times. Antigen unknown. Other nucleotide sequences in the sample specify the same CDR3. After removal of 6 bases from V and 3 bases from J, the junction contained 6 bases not matched to a gene. This CDR3 contains 14 residues. Germline CDR1 and CDR2: MNHEY and SVGAGI. Separation from the approximately 660-subject first cohort characterized the roughly 110-subject validation cohort, to which the donors belonged. This entry comes from a study of cytomegalovirus exposure and HLA in healthy donors. Sequencing was performed with immunoSEQ multiplex PCR; in TCRdb, only in-frame clones are kept and a portion is missing. The repertoire includes some 130,000 clones, 84% of them detected once, and 1.4% sits in the top ten. Study conclusions and caveats: In the 120 or so validation repertoires, about 94% of cluster scores exceeded 0, per a later analysis.

This clonotype was obtained from a young woman in good health and CMV-seronegative. The specimen sequenced was PBMCs. The V gene is TRBV6-5, the J gene TRBJ2-7; 9 bases map to TRBD1. The DNA for the CDR3 is TGTGCCAGCAGCCCGATGACAGGGGGCTACGAGCAGTACTTC. It specifies CASSPMTGGYEQYF.